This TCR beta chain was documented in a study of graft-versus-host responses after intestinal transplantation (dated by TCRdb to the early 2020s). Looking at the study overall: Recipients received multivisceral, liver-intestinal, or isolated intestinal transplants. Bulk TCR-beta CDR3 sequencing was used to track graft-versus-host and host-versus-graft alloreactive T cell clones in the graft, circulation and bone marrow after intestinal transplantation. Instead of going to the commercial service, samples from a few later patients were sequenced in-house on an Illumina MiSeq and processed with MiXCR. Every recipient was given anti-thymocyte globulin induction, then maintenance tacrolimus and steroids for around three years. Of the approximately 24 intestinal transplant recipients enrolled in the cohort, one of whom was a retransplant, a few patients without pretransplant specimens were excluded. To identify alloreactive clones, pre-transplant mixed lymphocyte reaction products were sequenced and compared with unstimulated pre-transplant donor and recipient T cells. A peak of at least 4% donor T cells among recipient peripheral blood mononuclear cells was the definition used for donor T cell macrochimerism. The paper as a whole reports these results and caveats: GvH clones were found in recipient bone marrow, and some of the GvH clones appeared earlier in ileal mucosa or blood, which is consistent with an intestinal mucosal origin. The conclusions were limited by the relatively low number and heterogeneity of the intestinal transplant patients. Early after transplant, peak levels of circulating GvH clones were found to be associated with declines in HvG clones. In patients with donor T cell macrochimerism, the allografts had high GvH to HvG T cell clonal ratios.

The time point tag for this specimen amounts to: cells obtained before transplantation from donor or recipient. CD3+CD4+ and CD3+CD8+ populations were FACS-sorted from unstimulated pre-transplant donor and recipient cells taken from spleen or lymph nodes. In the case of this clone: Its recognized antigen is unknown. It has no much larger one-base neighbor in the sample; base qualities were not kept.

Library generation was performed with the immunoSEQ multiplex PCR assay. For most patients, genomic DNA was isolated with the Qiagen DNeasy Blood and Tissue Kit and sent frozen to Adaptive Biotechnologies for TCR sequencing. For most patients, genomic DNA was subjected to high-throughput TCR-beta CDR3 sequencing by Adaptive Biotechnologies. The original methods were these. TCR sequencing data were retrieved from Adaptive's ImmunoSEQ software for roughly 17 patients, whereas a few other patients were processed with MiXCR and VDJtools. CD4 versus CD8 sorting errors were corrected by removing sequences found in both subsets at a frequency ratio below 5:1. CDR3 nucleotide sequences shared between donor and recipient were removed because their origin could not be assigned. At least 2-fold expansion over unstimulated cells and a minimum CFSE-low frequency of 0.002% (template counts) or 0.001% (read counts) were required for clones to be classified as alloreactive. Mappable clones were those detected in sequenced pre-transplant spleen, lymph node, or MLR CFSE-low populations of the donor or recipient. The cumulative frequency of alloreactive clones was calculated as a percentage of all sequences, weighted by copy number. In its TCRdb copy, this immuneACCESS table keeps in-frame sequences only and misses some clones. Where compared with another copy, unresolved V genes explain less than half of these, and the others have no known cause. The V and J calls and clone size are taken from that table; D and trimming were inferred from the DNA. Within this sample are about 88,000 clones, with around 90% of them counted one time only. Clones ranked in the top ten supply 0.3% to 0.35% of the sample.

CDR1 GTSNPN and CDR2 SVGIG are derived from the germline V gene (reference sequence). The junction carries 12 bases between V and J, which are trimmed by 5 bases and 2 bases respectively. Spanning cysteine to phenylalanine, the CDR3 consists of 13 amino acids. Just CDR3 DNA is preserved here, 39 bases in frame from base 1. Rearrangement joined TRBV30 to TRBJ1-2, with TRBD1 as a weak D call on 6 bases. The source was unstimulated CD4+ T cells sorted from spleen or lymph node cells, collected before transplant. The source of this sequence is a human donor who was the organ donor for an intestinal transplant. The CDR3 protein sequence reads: CAWRTTGNYGYTF. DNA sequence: TGTGCCTGGCGAACCACAGGGAACTATGGCTACACCTTC.